The 24 T cell receptor beta chains below were found in one sample sequenced in a study of response to subunit inactivated influenza vaccine. Using its own MiXCR run on the RT-PCR reads, TCRdb lists one record per CDR3 protein. Among hundreds of thousands of distinct CDR3 sequences, about 15% were seen once, and the ten largest hold 6% to 7%. Sequencing was performed on PBMCs from blood, taken 14 days before vaccination. Receptors were obtained from a man aged 45-65 years who received an inactivated influenza vaccine.

This chain uses TRBV3-1 with TRBJ2-4; the D is unclear. Germline CDR1 and CDR2: LGHDT and YNNKEL (reference sequence). There are 15 residues in the CDR3. V was cut by 4 bases and J by 1 base, with 11 bases left in between. CDR3 sequence (DNA): TGTGCCAGCAGCCTCTCTGGGGTGGCCAAAAACATTCAGTACTTC. Protein sequence: CASSLSGVAKNIQYF.

This clonotype has more than one count but fewer than ten. V and J are TRBV28 and TRBJ2-1; D is possibly TRBD1 (5 bases). Germline V CDR1 and CDR2: MDHEN, SYDVKM. The CDR3 spans 14 residues. V gave up 2 bases and J gave up 7 bases, with 12 bases separating them. CDR3 protein: CASSLQQGTNEQFF. The DNA of the CDR3 is TGTGCCAGCAGTTTACAGCAGGGTACGAATGAGCAGTTCTTC. The whole variable domain, filled in from reference TRBV28 and TRBJ2-1, reads DVKVTQSSRYLVKRTGEKVFLECVQDMDHENMFWYRQDPGLGLRLIYFSYDVKMKEKGDIPEGYSVSREKKERFSLILESASTNQTSMYLCASSLQQGTNEQFFGPGTRLTVL.

This clonotype was counted ten times or more. V gene TRBV27 combines with J gene TRBJ2-7, with a possible D match to TRBD2 (6 bases). Germline CDR1 is MNHEY and CDR2 is SMNVEV (reference sequence). The V gene lost 3 bases and the J gene lost 3 bases, with 9 bases spanning the gap. The CDR3 sequence is 13 residues long. CDR3 protein: CASSFNGGYEQYF. CDR3 DNA: TGTGCCAGCAGTTTTAACGGGGGCTACGAGCAGTACTTC.

This clonotype has ten or more counts. The chain employs TRBV29-1 and TRBJ2-1; D may match TRBD1 or TRBD2 (5 bases each). Between the trimmed V and J ends, which lost 6 bases and 0 bases, there was a span of 12 bases. CDR1 and CDR2 (germline): SQVTM, ANQGSEA. The CDR3 loop spans 14 amino acids. CDR3 amino acids: CSVSGPSSYNEQFF. For the CDR3, the DNA is TGCAGCGTCTCGGGGCCTAGCTCCTACAATGAGCAGTTCTTC.

This clonotype has a handful of counts. The chain carries TRBV6-2 or TRBV6-3 and TRBJ2-6; 11 nucleotides line up with TRBD2. This CDR3 region has 19 residues. V shed 8 bases and J 1 base; nucleotides not matched to a gene: 13. Germline CDR1 reads MNHEY; CDR2 reads SVGEGT. In DNA, the CDR3 is TGTGCCAGCCTTACCTTTGAGACTAGCGGGATATCTGGGGCCAACGTCCTGACTTTC. Protein: CASLTFETSGISGANVLTF.

The V call is TRBV19, the J call TRBJ2-1, with 11 bases matching TRBD2. The germline V gene encodes CDR1 LNHDA and CDR2 SQIVND (reference sequence). The CDR3 covers 15 residues. J was trimmed by 9 bases and V by 5 bases; bases with no gene match: 9. CDR3 protein: CASSALAGVIGEQFF. The CDR3, as DNA: TGTGCCAGTAGTGCACTAGCGGGAGTCATTGGTGAGCAGTTCTTC.

V is TRBV3-1 and J is TRBJ1-2; D perhaps matches TRBD1 (6 bases). Trimming took 0 bases from V and 7 from J, leaving 15 bases between them. Looked up from germline, CDR1 is LGHDT and CDR2 is YNNKEL (reference sequence). The CDR3 contains 15 residues. CDR3 bases: TGTGCCAGCAGCCAAGACCCCCAGGGGTTCGGTGGCTACACCTTC. Translated, it gives CASSQDPQGFGGYTF.

This rearrangement joins TRBV12-3 or TRBV12-4 to TRBJ1-6, with TRBD1 matching over 7 bases. The CDR3 has 14 residues. The V gene end was trimmed by 5 bases and the J gene end by 5 bases; junction bases not matched to a gene: 3. The CDR3 is CASSLRGDNSPLHF. CDR3 DNA sequence: TGTGCCAGCAGTCTCAGGGGGGATAATTCACCCCTCCACTTT.

This clonotype was counted a few times. At one end, the junction sequence differs from germline, possibly due to a read error. The chain has TRBV7-2 and TRBJ2-7, with TRBD2 matching 10 bases. The germline V gene encodes CDR1 SGHTA and CDR2 FQGNSA. The CDR3 sequence is 15 residues long. CDR3 bases: TGTGCCAGCAGCTTGGCTAGCGGGAGCTCCCACGAGCAGTACTTC. Amino acid sequence: CASSLASGSSHEQYF.

Comment on this clonotype: A much larger clone sits a single nucleotide away, making a read error possible. The rearrangement joins TRBV24-1 to TRBJ2-5, with D possibly TRBD2 on 6 matching bases. Per the germline V gene, CDR1 is KGHDR and CDR2 is SFDVKD. CDR3 length: 17 amino acids. The CDR3 bases are TGTGCCACCAGTGATTTTCCCCCCCGGGGCAGTCGGGAGACCCGGTACTTC. It translates to CATSDFPPRGSRETRYF.

This clonotype was observed a few times. The rearrangement uses TRBV12-3 or TRBV12-4 and TRBJ2-1; tentatively, D is TRBD1 (6 bases). This CDR3 region has 15 residues. The V and J ends lost 6 bases and 0 bases respectively, with 12 bases between them. CDR3 residues: CASRVDRLSYNEQFF. The CDR3 coding sequence is TGTGCCAGCAGAGTGGACAGACTCTCCTACAATGAGCAGTTCTTC.

This clonotype was recorded a few times. The V and J genes are TRBV7-6 and TRBJ2-3; 7 nucleotides line up with TRBD1. The germline gives CDR1 SGHVS, CDR2 FNYEAQ. The V and J ends lost 6 bases and 4 bases, in that order; junction bases with no gene match: 16. The CDR3 consists of 17 residues. In DNA form, the CDR3 reads TGTGCCAGCAGTCTTACCCCGACAGGGACCGGGGCAGATACGCAGTATTTT. As protein: CASSLTPTGTGADTQYF.

This clonotype was counted ten times or more. The chain employs TRBV4-3 and TRBJ2-1; D is unresolved. The CDR3 contains 13 residues. V lost 1 base and J 2 bases, leaving 3 bases between the germline ends. The germline V gene has CDR1 LGHNA and CDR2 YSLEER. CDR3 amino acids: CASSQGAYNEQFF. Here the CDR3 DNA reads TGCGCCAGCAGCCAAGGGGCCTACAATGAGCAGTTCTTC.

Ten or more counts support this clonotype. The CDR3 is CASSWETGGPSEQFF. CDR3 DNA: TGCGCCAGCAGCTGGGAAACAGGGGGCCCATCGGAGCAGTTCTTC. V usage is TRBV5-1 and J usage is TRBJ2-1; 9 bases match TRBD1. Trimming took 3 bases from V and 10 from J; bases not matched to a gene: 11. The germline V gene encodes CDR1 SGHRS and CDR2 YFSETQ. The CDR3 covers 15 residues.

This clonotype was seen many times. The chain links TRBV29-1 to TRBJ2-1, with 10 nucleotides matching TRBD2. This CDR3 region has 14 residues. From germline, CDR1 is SQVTM and CDR2 ANQGSEA. V lost 5 bases to trimming and J lost 0 bases; unmatched junction nucleotides: 1. CDR3 sequence (DNA): TGCAGCGTTCGACTAGCGGGCTCCTACAATGAGCAGTTCTTC. Its translation: CSVRLAGSYNEQFF.

Many counts were recorded for this clonotype. The CDR3, as DNA: TGTGCCAGCAGCCAAGGAGGGAACGAGTTTAGGTGGGAGACCCAGTACTTC. It translates to CASSQGGNEFRWETQYF. The chain recombines TRBV4-2 with TRBJ2-5; D is possibly TRBD2 (5 bases). CDR1 and CDR2 (germline): LGHNA, YNFKEQ. Trimming stripped 1 base from V and 5 bases from J, with 20 bases between. This CDR3 is 17 amino acids long.

The rearrangement uses TRBV9 and TRBJ2-5; maybe TRBD2 (7 bases). The V and J ends lost 2 bases and 2 bases respectively, with 16 bases between them. The CDR3 runs to 16 residues. CDR1 SGDLS and CDR2 YYNGEE come from the germline V gene. The CDR3 loop is CASSVRGGATQETQYF. The CDR3 DNA follows: TGTGCCAGCAGCGTGAGGGGGGGAGCGACACAAGAGACCCAGTACTTC.

This clonotype occurred a few times. The chain has TRBV19 and TRBJ2-1; 10 nucleotides agree with TRBD2. CDR1 is LNHDA, CDR2 SQIVND, per germline (reference sequence). Trimming at V came to 6 bases and at J to 6 bases, leaving 8 bases not matched to a gene. This CDR3 contains 15 residues. The CDR3 protein is CASRPGTSVFNEQFF. The CDR3 DNA is TGTGCCAGTAGACCCGGGACTAGCGTCTTCAATGAGCAGTTCTTC.

This clonotype was observed a few times. The J gene is TRBJ2-7, the V gene TRBV29-1; 14 nucleotides match TRBD2. The CDR3 totals 13 residues. V was clipped by 7 bases and J by 3 bases; unmatched bases: 2. CDR1 and CDR2 (germline): SQVTM, ANQGSEA. CDR3 loop: CSAGLAGGYEQYF. The CDR3 DNA sequence: TGCAGCGCCGGACTAGCGGGAGGCTACGAGCAGTACTTC.

This clonotype was seen a few times. The genes are TRBV29-1 and TRBJ2-1; 9 bases align to TRBD1. CDR1 SQVTM and CDR2 ANQGSEA come from the germline V gene. The length of the CDR3 is 15 residues. V shed 7 bases and J 6 bases; nucleotides not matched to a gene: 13. DNA of the CDR3: TGCAGCGCTGCCGGTCCCGGGACAGGGCCCAATGAGCAGTTCTTC. This translates into CSAAGPGTGPNEQFF.

This clonotype was observed a few times. The gene calls are TRBV4-3 and TRBJ1-5; D gene unclear. Germline V gene data show CDR1 as LGHNA and CDR2 as YSLEER. V lost 0 bases and J 2 bases, leaving 14 bases between the germline ends. This CDR3 comprises 17 residues. CDR3 residues: CASSQEIRIGGNQPQHF. DNA of the CDR3: TGCGCCAGCAGCCAAGAAATCCGGATCGGGGGCAATCAGCCCCAGCATTTT.

In this sample, this clonotype turned up a few times. The chain links TRBV7-2 to TRBJ2-7, with D possibly TRBD2 on 5 matching bases. CDR1 is SGHTA and CDR2 is FQGNSA in the germline V gene. The CDR3 consists of 12 residues. Trimming took off 2 bases at V and 6 bases at J, with 8 bases between the two ends. CDR3 in amino acids: CASSLRAGEQYF. CDR3 DNA sequence: TGTGCCAGCAGCTTACGGGCGGGCGAGCAGTACTTC.

In its sample, this clonotype was seen a few times. The gene calls are TRBV18 and TRBJ1-1; D possibly corresponds to TRBD1 (5 bases). This CDR3 region has 16 residues. Germline lookup yields CDR1 KGHSH and CDR2 LQKENI. Trimming removed 2 bases at V and 0 bases at J, with 13 bases between. The CDR3 spells CASSPREQGLNTEAFF. The CDR3 DNA reads as TGTGCCAGCTCACCAAGGGAGCAGGGCCTGAACACTGAAGCTTTCTTT. Full variable domain (outside the CDR3, taken from reference TRBV18 and TRBJ1-1): NAGVMQNPRHLVRRRGQEARLRCSPMKGHSHVYWYRQLPEEGLKFMVYLQKENIIDESGMPKERFSAEFPKEGPSILRIQQVVRGDSAAYFCASSPREQGLNTEAFFGQGTRLTVV.

CDR3 loop: CASSQRLAQYF. The DNA of the CDR3 is TGTGCCAGCAGCCAGAGACTAGCGCAGTATTTT. The rearrangement links TRBV7-9 to TRBJ2-3; TRBD2 might be the D (6 bases). Germline V gene data show CDR1 as SEHNR and CDR2 as FQNEAQ (reference sequence). This CDR3 has 11 residues. With 5 bases removed from V and 10 bases from J, the gap between germline ends came to 10 bases.